This T cell receptor beta chain was identified during a study of control samples from healthy donors and cancer patients. Some clones are missing from TCRdb's copy, which holds only in-frame ones; the method was immunoSEQ multiplex PCR. This sample has about 170,000 clones, with around 90% found just once. The CDR3 covers 14 residues. Germline values: CDR1 SQVTM, CDR2 ANQGSEA. V dropped 3 bases and J dropped 2; count of bases not matched to a gene: 3. Sequencing was carried out using blood. The sequence was collected from a woman in her twenties or thirties in good health. V usage is TRBV29-1 and J usage is TRBJ2-7; 11 nucleotides line up with TRBD2. The CDR3 DNA is TGCAGCGTTGAGACTAGCGGGAAACCCTACGAGCAGTACTTC. It translates to CSVETSGKPYEQYF.